These 27 T cell receptor beta chains share one sample of origin, sequenced in a study of identical twins. Each CDR3 protein is one row after TCRdb ran MiXCR on the 5' RACE reads. The repertoire consists of 400,000 to 550,000 distinct CDR3 sequences, with roughly a fifth occurring once and the leading ten covering roughly 0.9%. These data are also associated with another study on T cells expressing NK-cell markers.

Sequences were obtained from CD4+ T cells sorted from blood. The receptor set was obtained from a woman younger than 35 in good health.

In this sample, this clonotype turned up a few times. The chain uses TRBV12-3 or TRBV12-4 and TRBJ2-3; D gene ambiguous. With 8 bases removed from V and 0 bases from J, the gap between germline ends came to 12 bases. This CDR3 is 14 amino acids long. CDR3 loop: CASGLEWSTDTQYF. The CDR3 bases are TGTGCCAGCGGGCTAGAGTGGAGCACAGATACGCAGTATTTT.

This clonotype was seen more than once but under ten times. V is TRBV7-9 and J is TRBJ2-7, with D possibly matching TRBD2 (5 bases). Germline assignment: CDR1 SEHNR and CDR2 FQNEAQ (reference sequence). Between the trimmed V and J ends, which lost 8 bases and 3 bases, there was a span of 17 bases. This CDR3 spans 14 amino acids. For the CDR3, the DNA is TGTGCCAGCCACGAGTGGGGAGCCAACTACGAGCAGTACTTC. Protein sequence: CASHEWGANYEQYF.

This sequence joins TRBV6-1 and TRBJ2-1; TRBD2 matches at 9 bases. Germline CDR1 MNHNS, CDR2 SASEGT. CDR3 size: 17 residues. V shed 5 bases, J shed 6 bases, and the junction held 14 bases outside the gene matches. The CDR3 here is CASSPRSGRSPGNEQFF. CDR3 sequence (DNA): TGTGCCAGCAGTCCGCGAAGCGGGAGGTCCCCAGGCAATGAGCAGTTCTTC.

Many counts were recorded for this clonotype. The genes are TRBV5-1 and TRBJ2-5; D unresolved. The ends were cut back, 4 bases at V and 0 bases at J, with 4 bases in the middle. The CDR3 totals 12 residues. The germline gives CDR1 SGHRS, CDR2 YFSETQ. CDR3 DNA: TGCGCCAGCAGCCGGTACCAAGAGACCCAGTACTTC. This translates into CASSRYQETQYF.

The gene calls are TRBV5-5 and TRBJ2-2; TRBD2 matches 9 bases. CDR1 SGHKS and CDR2 YYEKEE come from the germline V gene (reference sequence). This CDR3 region has 14 residues. Trimming cost V 2 bases and J 6 bases; bases outside gene matches: 2. CDR3 in DNA: TGTGCCAGCAGCTTTGTAGCGGGAGCCGGGGAGCTGTTTTTT. It is translated as CASSFVAGAGELFF.

This clonotype has a single count. The V call is TRBV21-1, the J call TRBJ2-7; the table's D call, TRBD1, was not checked against the DNA. TRBV21-1 counts as a pseudogene. The CDR3 length is 15 residues. Here the CDR3 reads CASSKKGGTFYEQYF. In nucleotides, the CDR3 is TGTGCCAGCAGCAAAAAGGGGGGAACGTTCTACGAGCAGTACTTC.

A few counts support this clonotype. The chain recombines TRBV7-9 with TRBJ1-1; no definite D call. The ends were cut back, 1 base at V and 8 bases at J, with 11 bases in the middle. The CDR3 contains 13 residues. Germline loops: CDR1 SEHNR, CDR2 FQNEAQ (reference sequence). The CDR3, as DNA: TGTGCCAGCAGCTTAGTACGTCAAGGGGAAGCTTTCTTT. It is translated as CASSLVRQGEAFF.

The table lists this clonotype with a few counts. This rearrangement joins TRBV20-1 to TRBJ2-1, with 7 bases matching TRBD2. The trim removed 3 bases at V and 5 bases at J, leaving 16 bases unmatched. The CDR3 consists of 17 residues. Per the germline V gene, CDR1 is DFQATT and CDR2 is SNEGSKA (reference sequence). Here the CDR3 reads CSASSLQHPTSNNEQFF. Here the CDR3 DNA reads TGCAGTGCTAGCTCTTTACAACACCCGACTAGCAACAATGAGCAGTTCTTC.

The J gene is TRBJ2-3, the V gene TRBV9; 7 positions match TRBD2. The V gene end was trimmed by 3 bases and the J gene end by 8 bases; junction bases not matched to a gene: 15. Germline-derived CDR1 and CDR2 are SGDLS and YYNGEE. This CDR3 is 16 amino acids long. CDR3 bases: TGTGCCAGCAGCGCCCGGGGTAGCGGGTTAGGCTCTACGCAGTATTTT. It translates to CASSARGSGLGSTQYF.

The chain joins TRBV4-3 to TRBJ2-1; 8 bases match TRBD2. The CDR3 length is 17 residues. V was pared by 2 bases and J by 5 bases, with 11 bases of the junction left unmatched. Germline values: CDR1 LGHNA, CDR2 YSLEER. The CDR3 protein is CASSQTWTSRGHNEQFF. DNA for the CDR3: TGCGCCAGCAGCCAAACCTGGACTAGCCGGGGGCACAATGAGCAGTTCTTC.

This clonotype was found many times. The rearrangement joins TRBV20-1 to TRBJ2-1, with D unclear. Between the trimmed V and J ends, which lost 6 bases and 0 bases, there was a span of 12 bases. Germline V gene data show CDR1 as DFQATT and CDR2 as SNEGSKA (reference sequence). This CDR3 spans 14 amino acids. The CDR3 nucleotides read TGCAGTGCATCACGGGCGAGCTCCTACAATGAGCAGTTCTTC. Translation: CSASRASSYNEQFF.

This clonotype was found a few times. The V call is TRBV7-9, the J call TRBJ2-7; D is possibly TRBD1 or TRBD2 (6 bases each). Germline CDR1 SEHNR, CDR2 FQNEAQ (reference sequence). Trimming took off 1 base at V and 5 bases at J, with 18 bases between the two ends. The CDR3 length is 16 residues. CDR3 in DNA: TGTGCCAGCAGCTTAGGAGTCGGGGGCAGGGAACACGAGCAGTACTTC. Amino acids: CASSLGVGGREHEQYF.

V usage is TRBV12-3 or TRBV12-4 and J usage is TRBJ2-2; perhaps TRBD1 as D (6 bases). Trimming cost V 2 bases and J 6 bases, with 10 bases left between them. The CDR3 is made up of 14 amino acids. CDR3 bases: TGTGCCAGCAGTTTAAGTGGGGGCTCCGGGGAGCTGTTTTTT. Translated: CASSLSGGSGELFF.

This clonotype was observed a handful of times. This sequence joins TRBV6-1 and TRBJ2-5; a weak D match, TRBD2 (6 bases). The germline V gene encodes CDR1 MNHNS and CDR2 SASEGT. Between the trimmed V and J ends, which lost 7 bases and 4 bases, there was a span of 19 bases. The CDR3 loop spans 15 amino acids. CDR3 nucleotide sequence: TGTGCCAGCACCCTGAGACGCGGGGTGGTAGAGACCCAGTACTTC. Its protein product is CASTLRRGVVETQYF.

CDR3 coding DNA: TGCAGTGCTTCCGGTGGTGGTAGCGGGAGCTACGAGCAGTACTTC. Translating it yields CSASGGGSGSYEQYF. The V and J genes are TRBV20-1 and TRBJ2-7; TRBD2 matches at 9 bases. V lost 5 bases to trimming and J lost 3 bases; unmatched junction nucleotides: 11. Germline loops: CDR1 DFQATT, CDR2 SNEGSKA (reference sequence). The CDR3 consists of 15 residues.

V usage is TRBV20-1 and J usage is TRBJ1-2; unclear D gene. From germline, CDR1 is DFQATT and CDR2 SNEGSKA (reference sequence). The V and J ends lost 5 bases and 2 bases respectively, with 12 bases between them. The CDR3 covers 13 residues. The CDR3 region is CSAFLTENYGYTF. In nucleotides, the CDR3 is TGCAGTGCTTTTCTTACCGAGAACTATGGCTACACCTTC.

This clonotype came up many times. This chain connects TRBV5-1 to TRBJ2-5; D possibly matches TRBD1 or TRBD2 (5 bases each). Per the germline V gene, CDR1 is SGHRS and CDR2 is YFSETQ. Trimming removed 4 bases from V and 7 bases from J, with 17 bases in between. The CDR3 is 14 amino acids. The CDR3, as DNA: TGCGCCAGCAGCCCGAGACCCCGGGACGGGACCCAGTACTTC. Translated, it gives CASSPRPRDGTQYF. The whole variable domain, filled in from reference TRBV5-1 and TRBJ2-5, reads KAGVTQTPRYLIKTRGQQVTLSCSPISGHRSVSWYQQTPGQGLQFLFEYFSETQRNKGNFPGRFSGRQFSNSRSEMNVSTLELGDSALYLCASSPRPRDGTQYFGPGTRLLVL.

This chain joins TRBV2 and TRBJ2-1; D call uncertain. The ends were cut back, 4 bases at V and 7 bases at J, with 11 bases in the middle. The germline CDR1 and CDR2 sequences are SNHLY and FYNNEI. The CDR3 has 13 residues. The CDR3 coding sequence is TGTGCCAGCAGTGGGCCAGTTGAGAATGAGCAGTTCTTC. Translation: CASSGPVENEQFF.

This clonotype was observed a handful of times. The chain has TRBV7-2 and TRBJ1-1, with a weak D call TRBD1 (5 bases). The length of the CDR3 is 14 residues. The V end lost 5 bases, the J end lost 1 base, and 11 bases lay between the germline ends. Germline CDR1 SGHTA, CDR2 FQGNSA. The CDR3 here is CASSQGSRNTEAFF. For the CDR3, the DNA is TGTGCCAGCAGCCAGGGCAGCCGGAACACTGAAGCTTTCTTT.

The chain links TRBV20-1 to TRBJ1-2; D call uncertain. The CDR3 has 13 amino acids. Germline CDR1 DFQATT, CDR2 SNEGSKA (reference sequence). Trimming removed 6 bases at V and 3 bases at J, with 14 bases between. This chain's CDR3 is CSAPLDGDYGYTF. CDR3 in DNA: TGCAGTGCCCCCTTGGACGGAGACTATGGCTACACCTTC.

The chain couples TRBV5-1 to TRBJ2-5, with D possibly being TRBD1 (6 bases). The V gene's germline CDR1 is SGHRS and CDR2 YFSETQ. The CDR3 runs to 13 residues. With 4 bases removed from V and 2 bases from J, the gap between germline ends came to 9 bases. CDR3 in DNA: TGCGCCAGCAGCAACGGACAGCAAGAGACCCAGTACTTC. This codes for CASSNGQQETQYF.

At least ten counts were recorded for this clonotype. V gene TRBV29-1 combines with J gene TRBJ2-3; 7 positions agree with TRBD1. The CDR3 runs to 12 residues. Losses at the gene ends were 6 bases for V and 0 bases for J; bases not matched to a gene: 0. The germline V gene has CDR1 SQVTM and CDR2 ANQGSEA. The CDR3 DNA reads TGCAGCGTGACAGGGAGCACAGATACGCAGTATTTT. It is translated as CSVTGSTDTQYF.

This chain uses TRBV6-5 with TRBJ2-7; 8 bases match TRBD2. The CDR3 loop spans 14 amino acids. The V gene end was trimmed by 4 bases and the J gene end by 6 bases; junction bases not matched to a gene: 8. Per the germline V gene, CDR1 is MNHEY and CDR2 is SVGAGI. The CDR3 DNA reads TGTGCCAGCAGTTTCCGCCCGGGGGGGCGCGAGCAGTACTTC. The encoded protein is CASSFRPGGREQYF.

This chain uses TRBV20-1 with TRBJ2-7; possibly TRBD1 for D (6 bases). The germline V and J ends were trimmed by 6 bases and 2 bases, with 14 bases remaining between them. The germline V gene has CDR1 DFQATT and CDR2 SNEGSKA (reference sequence). The CDR3 covers 13 residues. The CDR3 sequence: CSANRAVTYEQYF. The CDR3 nucleotides are TGCAGTGCCAACAGGGCCGTTACCTACGAGCAGTACTTC.

This clonotype was counted a few times. The rearrangement links TRBV20-1 to TRBJ2-3; 11 bases align to TRBD2. J was trimmed by 0 bases and V by 5 bases; bases with no gene match: 4. CDR1 and CDR2 (germline): DFQATT, SNEGSKA (reference sequence). The CDR3 contains 15 residues. The CDR3 reads CSALLAGVSTDTQYF. In DNA form, the CDR3 reads TGCAGTGCTCTACTAGCGGGGGTTAGCACAGATACGCAGTATTTT.

V is TRBV7-2 and J is TRBJ2-7; TRBD2 agrees at 13 bases. With 5 bases clipped from V and 3 bases from J, the junction kept 4 bases outside the gene matches. This CDR3 contains 15 residues. CDR1 and CDR2 from the germline V gene are SGHTA and FQGNSA. The CDR3 coding sequence is TGTGCCAGCAGCCGGACTAGCGGGGGACTCTACGAGCAGTACTTC. Amino acids: CASSRTSGGLYEQYF.

This chain uses TRBV27 with TRBJ2-1; TRBD2 aligns across 8 bases. V shed 4 bases and J 5 bases; nucleotides not matched to a gene: 7. Germline CDR1 MNHEY, CDR2 SMNVEV (reference sequence). This CDR3 is 15 amino acids long. The CDR3 DNA reads as TGTGCCAGCAGTTCTCCGGGACTAGGTCACAATGAGCAGTTCTTC. Translating it yields CASSSPGLGHNEQFF.